The clone carrying this T cell receptor beta chain has a handful of counts. This sample is part of a study of blood T cells in healthy people across ages. Together with a sample-barcoded 5' primer, a J-beta primer mix was included in a second PCR lasting about 7 to 11 cycles. TCRdb reprocessed the 5' RACE reads with MiXCR, giving one entry per CDR3 protein. The sample holds some 750,000 distinct CDR3 sequences; about 20% are singletons and the top ten take about 22%. Germline V gene sequence: CDR1 SGHAT, CDR2 FQNNGV. The V end lost 5 bases, the J end lost 3 bases, and 11 bases lay between the germline ends. The CDR3 is 14 residues long.

This clonotype was obtained from a man between 70 and 80 years old in good health. The sequenced sample was blood. The chain has TRBV11-2 and TRBJ2-1; D is perhaps TRBD2 (6 bases). The CDR3, as DNA: TGTGCCAGCAGCATAGCGGAAGACTACAATGAGCAGTTCTTC. This encodes CASSIAEDYNEQFF. Full variable domain (remainder filled in from reference TRBV11-2 and TRBJ2-1): EAGVAQSPRYKIIEKRQSVAFWCNPISGHATLYWYQQILGQGPKLLIQFQNNGVVDDSQLPKDRFSAERLKGVDSTLKIQPAKLEDSAVYLCASSIAEDYNEQFFGPGTRLTVL.